The following is a T cell receptor beta chain sequence with its context. This sample stems from a study of shared clonotypes between healthy human individuals. The table came from immunoSEQ multiplex PCR; TCRdb's copy has only in-frame clones and leaves some out. In the table there are some 2,500,000 clones, 80% to 95% of which are singletons. The germline V gene has CDR1 SGHTA and CDR2 FQGNSA. V lost 5 bases to trimming and J lost 1 base, with 12 bases between them. The CDR3 contains 14 residues. Sequencing input: naive CD4+ T cells from PBMCs. Sample subset: CD45RA+ positively selected. The chain carries TRBV7-2 and TRBJ2-7; perhaps D is TRBD1 or TRBD2 (5 bases each). The TCR originated in a man in his late teens or twenties in good health. Some clones in this sample may be carry-over from other donors' samples. The CDR3 is CASSGFWGSYEQYF. In nucleotides, the CDR3 is TGTGCCAGCAGCGGTTTTTGGGGGTCCTACGAGCAGTACTTC.